The 11 T cell receptor beta chains in this list originate from one sample, sequenced in a study of T cells in Graves' hyperthyroidism and ophthalmopathy. From RNA transcripts, TCR beta CDR3 regions were amplified. The HTBI primer set drove a first-round RT-PCR of the TCR CDR3. TCRdb processed the multiplex PCR reads anew with MiXCR; each CDR3 protein has one entry. The table has about 380,000 distinct CDR3 sequences, about 14% seen once. Sequencing was carried out using blood. The receptors originated from a woman aged 25-40 years with Graves' ophthalmopathy.

The chain combines TRBV11-3 with TRBJ2-7; 15 nucleotides agree with TRBD2. Trimming at V came to 5 bases and at J to 2 bases, leaving 13 bases not matched to a gene. In germline, CDR1 is SGHNT, CDR2 YENEEA. This CDR3 has 19 residues. The CDR3 loop reads CASSPGGLAGGPVAYEQYF. DNA for the CDR3: TGTGCCAGCAGCCCAGGAGGACTAGCGGGGGGGCCGGTCGCCTACGAGCAGTACTTC.

This clonotype has a count of ten or more. The chain links TRBV5-1 to TRBJ1-1; D is unclear. Germline values: CDR1 SGHRS, CDR2 YFSETQ. This CDR3 spans 17 amino acids. V lost 4 bases, J lost 4 bases, and 23 bases lay in between. The CDR3 protein is CASSLNLMEKGGTEAFF. CDR3 nucleotides: TGCGCCAGCAGCCTAAACTTGATGGAAAAGGGTGGCACTGAAGCTTTCTTT. The full variable domain, rest sourced from reference TRBV5-1 and TRBJ1-1, is KAGVTQTPRYLIKTRGQQVTLSCSPISGHRSVSWYQQTPGQGLQFLFEYFSETQRNKGNFPGRFSGRQFSNSRSEMNVSTLELGDSALYLCASSLNLMEKGGTEAFFGQGTRLTVV.

With regard to this clonotype: One end of the junction is discordant with germline, which a read error may explain. V usage is TRBV5-1 and J usage is TRBJ1-1; tentatively, D is TRBD1 (6 bases). The CDR3 spans 12 residues. Germline CDR1 and CDR2: SGHRS and YFSETQ. CDR3 region: CASRRGQYEAFF. CDR3 coding DNA: TGTGCCAGCAGGCGCGGACAGTATGAAGCTTTCTTT.

This clonotype came up many times. The V and J genes are TRBV11-3 and TRBJ2-7; D gene ambiguous. The germline gives CDR1 SGHNT, CDR2 YENEEA. Between the trimmed V and J ends, which lost 2 bases and 2 bases, there was a span of 16 bases. The CDR3 runs 16 residues. The CDR3, as DNA: TGTGCCAGCAGCTTATCTGACCGGTGGGCCCCCTACGAGCAGTACTTC. Translated, it gives CASSLSDRWAPYEQYF. The entire variable domain, with the rest obtained from reference TRBV11-3 and TRBJ2-7, is as follows: EAGVVQSPRYKIIEKKQPVAFWCNPISGHNTLYWYLQNLGQGPELLIRYENEEAVDDSQLPKDRFSAERLKGVDSTLKIQPAELGDSAVYLCASSLSDRWAPYEQYFGPGTRLTVT.

Concerning this clonotype: A much larger clone is a single base away; this may be a read error. It is likely a read error, because the conserved phenylalanine at the end of the CDR3 is missing. This rearrangement joins TRBV28 to TRBJ1-1, with a possible D match to TRBD1 (5 bases). Trimming shortened V by 7 bases and J by 1 base, and 16 bases separated the two germline ends. The V gene's germline CDR1 is MDHEN and CDR2 SYDVKM. The CDR3 runs to 15 residues. The CDR3 here is CASNWAAGGNTEAFS. The CDR3 nucleotides read TGTGCCAGCAATTGGGCAGCTGGGGGGAACACTGAAGCTTTCTCT.

This clonotype showed up many times. The genes are TRBV20-1 and TRBJ1-4, with D uncertain. CDR1 and CDR2 (germline): DFQATT, SNEGSKA (reference sequence). Trimming shortened V by 6 bases and J by 0 bases, and 17 bases separated the two germline ends. The CDR3 covers 16 residues. CDR3 protein: CSAGTTARATNEKLFF. CDR3 nucleotides: TGCAGTGCGGGAACAACGGCGAGAGCAACTAATGAAAAACTGTTTTTT.

This clonotype was picked up many times. V is TRBV12-5 and J is TRBJ2-3; D may be TRBD1 or TRBD2 (6 bases each). Per the germline V gene, CDR1 is LGHNT and CDR2 is FRNRAP. CDR3 length: 16 residues. V was clipped by 4 bases and J by 2 bases, with 16 bases between them. CDR3 coding DNA: TGTGCTAGTGGTTCTGCTGCGGGGACAATCACAGATACGCAGTATTTT. Translating gives CASGSAAGTITDTQYF. The full variable domain, with the rest looked up from reference TRBV12-5 and TRBJ2-3, is DARVTQTPRHKVTEMGQEVTMRCQPILGHNTVFWYRQTMMQGLELLAYFRNRAPLDDSGMPKDRFSAEMPDATLATLKIQPSEPRDSAVYFCASGSAAGTITDTQYFGPGTRLTVL.

This clonotype was picked up many times. The chain uses TRBV7-9 and TRBJ1-1, with 9 nucleotides matching TRBD1. Germline V gene lookup returns CDR1 SEHNR and CDR2 FQNEAQ (reference sequence). The length of the CDR3 is 16 residues. With V trimmed by 5 bases and J by 4 bases, 11 bases remained unmatched. The CDR3, as DNA: TGTGCCAGCAGCCCTCGGACAGGGGTAATTTCCACTGAAGCTTTCTTT. Translation: CASSPRTGVISTEAFF.

This clonotype has just one count. The V gene is TRBV28, the J gene TRBJ2-7; the match to TRBD1 covers 8 bases. This CDR3 has 18 amino acids. Trimming at V came to 10 bases and at J to 4 bases, leaving 24 bases not matched to a gene. Germline V gene data show CDR1 as MDHEN and CDR2 as SYDVKM. The CDR3 is CATSPSRDRFGRNYEQYF. CDR3 DNA: TGTGCCACTAGTCCCTCCCGGGACAGGTTCGGGCGAAATTACGAGCAGTACTTC.

In its sample, this clonotype was seen many times. In DNA form, the CDR3 reads TGTGCCAGAAGCACGGGGATAGCGGGGGGGCAGGACACACACATGGATACGCAGTATTTT. Its translation is CARSTGIAGGQDTHMDTQYF. J is TRBJ2-3 and V is TRBV2; TRBD2 matches 11 bases. V lost 9 bases and J lost 6; bases outside the gene matches: 26. The CDR3 has 20 amino acids. Germline assignment: CDR1 SNHLY and CDR2 FYNNEI.

The chain employs TRBV14 and TRBJ2-1; D uncertain. Germline CDR1 and CDR2: SGHDN and FVKESK. This CDR3 region has 11 residues. V lost 2 bases and J 15 bases, leaving 11 bases between the germline ends. As DNA, the CDR3 is TGTGCCAGCAGCCAATTGGGGATATGGTTCTTC. Amino acid sequence: CASSQLGIWFF.